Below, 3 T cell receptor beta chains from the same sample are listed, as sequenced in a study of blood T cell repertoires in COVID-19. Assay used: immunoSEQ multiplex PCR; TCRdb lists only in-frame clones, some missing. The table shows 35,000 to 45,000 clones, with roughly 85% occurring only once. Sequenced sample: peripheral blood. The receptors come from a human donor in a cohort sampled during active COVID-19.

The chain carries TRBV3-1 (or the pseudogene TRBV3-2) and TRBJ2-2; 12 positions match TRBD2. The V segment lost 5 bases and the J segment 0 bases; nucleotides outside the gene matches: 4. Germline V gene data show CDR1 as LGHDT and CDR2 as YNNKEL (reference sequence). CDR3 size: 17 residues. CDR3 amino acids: CASSKGTSGPNTGELFF. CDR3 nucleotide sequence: TGTGCCAGCAGCAAAGGGACTAGCGGGCCGAACACCGGGGAGCTGTTTTTT.

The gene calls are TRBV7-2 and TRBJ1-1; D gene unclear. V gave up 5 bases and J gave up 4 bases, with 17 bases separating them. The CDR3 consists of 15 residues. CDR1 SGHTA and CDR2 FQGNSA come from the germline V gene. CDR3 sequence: CASSPGGVGRTEAFF. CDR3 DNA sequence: TGTGCCAGCAGCCCCGGCGGGGTCGGTCGCACTGAAGCTTTCTTT. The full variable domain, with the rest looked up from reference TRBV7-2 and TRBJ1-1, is GAGVSQSPSNKVTEKGKDVELRCDPISGHTALYWYRQSLGQGLEFLIYFQGNSAPDKSGLPSDRFSAERTGGSVSTLTIQRTQQEDSAVYLCASSPGGVGRTEAFFGQGTRLTVV.

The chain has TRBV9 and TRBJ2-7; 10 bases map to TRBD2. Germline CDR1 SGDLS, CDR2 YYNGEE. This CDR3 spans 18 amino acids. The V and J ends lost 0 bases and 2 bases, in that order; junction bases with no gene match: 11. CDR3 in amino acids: CASSVGLSGRLTPYEQYF. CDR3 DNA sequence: TGTGCCAGCAGCGTAGGTCTTAGCGGGAGGTTAACCCCCTACGAGCAGTACTTC. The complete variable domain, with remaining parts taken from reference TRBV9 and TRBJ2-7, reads DSGVTQTPKHLITATGQRVTLRCSPRSGDLSVYWYQQSLDQGLQFLIQYYNGEERAKGNILERFSAQQFPDLHSELNLSSLELGDSALYFCASSVGLSGRLTPYEQYFGPGTRLTVT.